This T cell receptor (beta chain) was sequenced for a study of T cells after yellow fever vaccination. This CDR3 contains 13 residues. Per germline, CDR1 MNHEY and CDR2 SVGEGT. With 6 bases removed from V and 7 bases from J, the gap between germline ends came to 15 bases. TCRdb fed the 5' RACE reads into MiXCR, producing one record per CDR3 protein. Of around 590,000 distinct CDR3 sequences in the sample, about 12% are singletons; the top ten hold approximately 15%. The clonotype comes from a man aged 25-40 years who received the YFV17D yellow fever vaccine. The chain links TRBV6-2 or TRBV6-3 to TRBJ2-5; possibly TRBD2 for D (6 bases). The sample here was PBMCs, taken on the day of the yellow fever booster vaccination. The CDR3 DNA sequence: TGTGCCAGCAGCGGGGGACTCCTGTGGACCCAGTACTTC. As protein: CASSGGLLWTQYF.